The clone carrying this T cell receptor (beta chain) ranks as medium-sized. Its antigen remains unidentified. This sample is part of a study of siplizumab effects on memory and regulatory T cells. Across the study: Paired mixed lymphocyte reactions used siplizumab at approximately 1 ug/mL or no drug.

Points from the study as a whole: Naive T cells seemed more diverse than memory cells and seemed major alloresponse contributors. Suppression by proliferating Tregs derived from siplizumab cultures was not verified.

The CDR3 is 17 residues long. V lost 6 bases and J 1 base, leaving 19 bases between the germline ends. Looked up from germline, CDR1 is MGHDK and CDR2 is SYGVNS. TCR templates numbering around 110,000 were assayed per sample. Clones were sequenced by immunoSEQ multiplex PCR, and TCRdb holds only the in-frame ones, with some missing. The table has 9,000 to 15,000 clones, approximately 45% seen once; the top ten hold roughly 34%. Researchers cocultured the mixed lymphocyte reaction cells at 37°C for 6 to 7 days. The material sequenced was CFSE-low (dividing) CD8+ T cells sorted from an allogeneic mixed lymphocyte reaction. This TCR was recovered from a human donor in good health; the cells came from an allogeneic mixed lymphocyte reaction. Some clones in this sample may be carry-over from other donors' samples. This chain connects TRBV25-1 to TRBJ1-5; D is unresolved. The CDR3, as DNA: TGTGCCAGCAGGTGGCCAAGGCGAAGACTAAGCAATCAGCCCCAGCATTTT. This translates into CASRWPRRRLSNQPQHF.